Listed below are T cell receptor beta chains from one sample, sequenced in a study of shared clonotypes between healthy human individuals. The protocol was immunoSEQ multiplex PCR, while the TCRdb copy is restricted to in-frame clones and leaves out a portion. Of about 2.4 million clones in the sample, more than 90% were seen once. Sample: naive CD4+ T cells sorted from blood. The receptors here all came from a man younger than 35 in good health. The CDR3 runs from the conserved cysteine through the conserved F or W. Fields, in order: J gene, V gene, D gene, clone size, CDR3 DNA, CDR3 protein. D genes are given only for firm matches. Size values are once, few and many counts, or a class for expanded clones, and some rows have none.

J gene: TRBJ2-6; V gene: TRBV2; D gene: TRBD1; clone size: once; CDR3 DNA: TGTGCCAGCAGCCCCCTCAGGACAGGGGTTTATGGGGCCAACGTCCTGACTTTC; CDR3 protein: CASSPLRTGVYGANVLTF
J gene: TRBJ1-1; V gene: TRBV28; D gene: .; clone size: .; CDR3 DNA: TGTGCCAGCTTTCTCCTGGGAGGCACTGAAGCTTTCTTT; CDR3 protein: CASFLLGGTEAFF
J gene: TRBJ1-1; V gene: TRBV6-5; D gene: .; clone size: .; CDR3 DNA: TGTGCCAGCAGTTACTCCTACAGGGTGAGCACTGAAGCTTTCTTT; CDR3 protein: CASSYSYRVSTEAFF
J gene: TRBJ2-7; V gene: TRBV9; D gene: .; clone size: .; CDR3 DNA: TGTGCCAGCAGCCCGAGGACGGCTAGCTCCTACGAGCAGTACTTC; CDR3 protein: CASSPRTASSYEQYF
J gene: TRBJ2-7; V gene: TRBV19; D gene: .; clone size: .; CDR3 DNA: TGTGCCAGTAGCCCTGGTTTAGGCGAGACCTACGAGCAGTACTTC; CDR3 protein: CASSPGLGETYEQYF
J gene: TRBJ2-1; V gene: TRBV2; D gene: .; clone size: .; CDR3 DNA: TGTGCCAGCATCAGCGTGGTGGCCCAGAATTACAATGAGCAGTTCTTC; CDR3 protein: CASISVVAQNYNEQFF
J gene: TRBJ2-7; V gene: TRBV14; D gene: .; clone size: once; CDR3 DNA: TGTGCCAGCAGCCCAAGGATGTCATCCTACGAGCAGTACTTC; CDR3 protein: CASSPRMSSYEQYF
J gene: TRBJ1-1; V gene: TRBV7-9; D gene: .; clone size: .; CDR3 DNA: TGTGCCACACGGTATCTGAGGGGGACCCCCTCCACTGAAGCTTTCTTT; CDR3 protein: CATRYLRGTPSTEAFF
J gene: TRBJ1-2; V gene: TRBV7-9; D gene: .; clone size: .; CDR3 DNA: TGTGCCAGCAACGAAAGGCGTGTGGAAGGCTACACCTTC; CDR3 protein: CASNERRVEGYTF
J gene: TRBJ1-5; V gene: TRBV5-1; D gene: TRBD1; clone size: few; CDR3 DNA: TGCGCCAGCAGCCGGACAGGGCTCGACAATCAGCCCCAGCATTTT; CDR3 protein: CASSRTGLDNQPQHF
J gene: TRBJ1-1; V gene: TRBV7-9; D gene: .; clone size: .; CDR3 DNA: TGTGCCAGCAGCCCATCCGGGGGCACTGAAGCTTTCTTT; CDR3 protein: CASSPSGGTEAFF
J gene: TRBJ1-1; V gene: TRBV10-3; D gene: .; clone size: .; CDR3 DNA: TGTGCCACGATTGGGAGACAGTACACTGAAGCTTTCTTT; CDR3 protein: CATIGRQYTEAFF
J gene: TRBJ1-4; V gene: TRBV7-2; D gene: .; clone size: .; CDR3 DNA: TGTGCCAGCAGCCCCCCCACAGGGCTAGAACTGTTTTTT; CDR3 protein: CASSPPTGLELFF
J gene: TRBJ2-5; V gene: TRBV5-1; D gene: .; clone size: .; CDR3 DNA: TGCGCCAGCAGCCTACCGACAGGAGGAGAAGAGACCCAGTACTTC; CDR3 protein: CASSLPTGGEETQYF
J gene: TRBJ2-3; V gene: TRBV6-1; D gene: .; clone size: .; CDR3 DNA: TGTGCCAGCTACGGGACATACCCCACAGATACGCAGTATTTT; CDR3 protein: CASYGTYPTDTQYF
J gene: TRBJ2-1; V gene: TRBV28; D gene: TRBD2; clone size: once; CDR3 DNA: TGTGCCAGCTTGACTAGCGGGAGAACGGAGCGGAATGAGCAGTTCTTC; CDR3 protein: CASLTSGRTERNEQFF
J gene: TRBJ2-5; V gene: TRBV14; D gene: .; clone size: .; CDR3 DNA: TGTGCCAGCAGCCAAGATACGGGTTTTCTTAAAGAGACCCAGTACTTC; CDR3 protein: CASSQDTGFLKETQYF
J gene: TRBJ1-4; V gene: TRBV4-3; D gene: TRBD1; clone size: .; CDR3 DNA: TGCGCCAGCAGCCAAGCAGGGGGGGGAGAAAAACTGTTTTTT; CDR3 protein: CASSQAGGGEKLFF
J gene: TRBJ1-1; V gene: TRBV5-8; D gene: TRBD1; clone size: few; CDR3 DNA: TGTGCCAGCAGCCCAGGGACAGCGTCGTTCGGAGCTTTCTTT; CDR3 protein: CASSPGTASFGAFF
J gene: TRBJ2-5; V gene: TRBV25-1; D gene: .; clone size: .; CDR3 DNA: TGTGCCAGCAGTGCTATGGAGACCCAGTACTTC; CDR3 protein: CASSAMETQYF
J gene: TRBJ2-1; V gene: TRBV20-1; D gene: .; clone size: .; CDR3 DNA: TGCAGTGCCCGTCCGGCGGGCGAGCAGTTCTTC; CDR3 protein: CSARPAGEQFF
J gene: TRBJ2-7; V gene: TRBV6-5; D gene: .; clone size: .; CDR3 DNA: TGTGCCAGCAGTTATTCCGGGACGCGCACCTACGAGCAGTACTTC; CDR3 protein: CASSYSGTRTYEQYF
J gene: TRBJ1-5; V gene: TRBV7-2; D gene: TRBD1; clone size: .; CDR3 DNA: TGTGCCAGCAGCCCACGCGTGGGGGACAGAGATAGCAATCAGCCCCAGCATTTT; CDR3 protein: CASSPRVGDRDSNQPQHF
J gene: TRBJ2-7; V gene: TRBV28; D gene: TRBD1; clone size: .; CDR3 DNA: TGTGCCAGCAGCTCTAGACAGGGTTCCTACGAGCAGTACTTC; CDR3 protein: CASSSRQGSYEQYF
J gene: TRBJ1-6; V gene: TRBV7-8; D gene: TRBD1; clone size: .; CDR3 DNA: TGTGCCAGCAGCTCCGACAGGGAGAGCAGCTCACCCCTCCACTTT; CDR3 protein: CASSSDRESSSPLHF
J gene: TRBJ2-7; V gene: TRBV27; D gene: TRBD1; clone size: .; CDR3 DNA: TGTGCCAGCAGCCCTTTGACAGGGTTCTACGAGCAGTACTTC; CDR3 protein: CASSPLTGFYEQYF
J gene: TRBJ2-5; V gene: TRBV27; D gene: TRBD2; clone size: .; CDR3 DNA: TGTGCCAGCAGTCCCTCGGGACTAAGACAAGAGACCCAGTACTTC; CDR3 protein: CASSPSGLRQETQYF
J gene: TRBJ2-3; V gene: TRBV2; D gene: TRBD1; clone size: .; CDR3 DNA: TGTGCCAGCAGTTGGACAGGCAGCACAGATACGCAGTATTTT; CDR3 protein: CASSWTGSTDTQYF
J gene: TRBJ2-2; V gene: TRBV2; D gene: .; clone size: .; CDR3 DNA: TGTGCCAGCACCTCGTGGACGAACACCGGGGAGCTGTTTTTT; CDR3 protein: CASTSWTNTGELFF
J gene: TRBJ1-2; V gene: TRBV20-1; D gene: .; clone size: .; CDR3 DNA: TGCAGTGCTGGAGGCTTCTATGGCTACACCTTC; CDR3 protein: CSAGGFYGYTF
J gene: TRBJ1-2; V gene: TRBV6-5; D gene: TRBD1; clone size: .; CDR3 DNA: TGTGCCAGCAGAACAAACACAGGGGATCTTGGCTACACCTTC; CDR3 protein: CASRTNTGDLGYTF
J gene: TRBJ2-6; V gene: TRBV11-2; D gene: .; clone size: once; CDR3 DNA: TGTGCCAGCAGCTTAGATCTGTTACTTGGGGCCAACGTCCTGACTTTC; CDR3 protein: CASSLDLLLGANVLTF